This T cell receptor (delta chain) originates from a study of gamma-delta chains in newborns, infants, children. Across the whole study: Polyclonal expansion of innate γδ T cells after birth follows microbial exposure.

V trimming: 1 base; J trimming: 0 bases; junction bases outside the gene matches: 22. CDR3 length: 22 amino acids. Germline CDR1 and CDR2: TSWWSYY and QGS. TCRdb re-analyzed the reads via CATT. The table records around 5,200 delta-chain clones, 14% to 15% of them present only once. V is TRDV1 and J is TRDJ1; 8 bases map to TRDD3. The receptor's source is a child who was a newborn, infant or young child, either healthy, febrile or measles-vaccinated (not recorded which). Sequences were derived from blood, sampled at baseline. CDR3 protein: CALGEPRKRVLGVPLHTDKLIF. In nucleotides, the CDR3 is TGTGCTCTTGGGGAACCGCGTAAACGGGTACTGGGGGTCCCACTCCACACCGATAAACTCATCTTT.